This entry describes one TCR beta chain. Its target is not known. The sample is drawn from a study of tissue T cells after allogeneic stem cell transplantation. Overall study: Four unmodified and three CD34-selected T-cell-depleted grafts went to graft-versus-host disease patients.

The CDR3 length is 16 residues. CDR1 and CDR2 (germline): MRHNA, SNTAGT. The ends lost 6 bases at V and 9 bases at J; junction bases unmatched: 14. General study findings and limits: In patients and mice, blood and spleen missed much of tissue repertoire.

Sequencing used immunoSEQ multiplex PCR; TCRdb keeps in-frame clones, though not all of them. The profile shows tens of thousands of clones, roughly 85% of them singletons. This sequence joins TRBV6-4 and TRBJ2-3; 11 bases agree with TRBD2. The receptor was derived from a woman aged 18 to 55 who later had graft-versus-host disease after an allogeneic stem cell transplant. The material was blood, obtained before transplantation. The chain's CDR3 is CASSDTILAGVDTQYF. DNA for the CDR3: TGTGCCAGCAGCGACACGATACTAGCGGGGGTTGACACGCAGTATTTT.